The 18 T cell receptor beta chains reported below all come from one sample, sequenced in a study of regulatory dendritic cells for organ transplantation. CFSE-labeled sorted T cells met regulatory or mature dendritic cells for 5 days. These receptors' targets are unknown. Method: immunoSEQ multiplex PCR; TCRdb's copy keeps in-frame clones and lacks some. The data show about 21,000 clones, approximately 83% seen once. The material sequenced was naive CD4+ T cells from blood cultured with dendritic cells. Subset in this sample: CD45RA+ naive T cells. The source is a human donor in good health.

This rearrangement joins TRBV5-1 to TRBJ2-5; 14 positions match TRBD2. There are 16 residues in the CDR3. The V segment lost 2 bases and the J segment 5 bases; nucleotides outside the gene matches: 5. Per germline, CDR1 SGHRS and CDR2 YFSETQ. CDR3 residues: CASSFGLAGGLETQYF. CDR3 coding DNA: TGCGCCAGCAGCTTCGGACTAGCGGGAGGTTTGGAGACCCAGTACTTC. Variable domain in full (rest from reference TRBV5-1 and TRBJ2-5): KAGVTQTPRYLIKTRGQQVTLSCSPISGHRSVSWYQQTPGQGLQFLFEYFSETQRNKGNFPGRFSGRQFSNSRSEMNVSTLELGDSALYLCASSFGLAGGLETQYFGPGTRLLVL.

The CDR3 sequence is CASSLAQGPEQYF. The CDR3 coding sequence is TGTGCCAGCAGCTTAGCACAGGGGCCAGAGCAGTACTTC. V gene TRBV11-3 combines with J gene TRBJ2-7, with 7 bases matching TRBD1. Per the germline V gene, CDR1 is SGHNT and CDR2 is YENEEA. Losses at the gene ends were 1 base for V and 7 bases for J; bases not matched to a gene: 4. This CDR3 region has 13 residues.

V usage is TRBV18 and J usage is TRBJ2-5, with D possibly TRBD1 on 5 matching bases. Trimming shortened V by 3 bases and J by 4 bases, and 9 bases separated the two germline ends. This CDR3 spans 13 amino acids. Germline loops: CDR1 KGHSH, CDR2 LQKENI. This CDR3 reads CASSPPGRETQYF. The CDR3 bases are TGTGCCAGCTCACCTCCAGGGCGAGAGACCCAGTACTTC.

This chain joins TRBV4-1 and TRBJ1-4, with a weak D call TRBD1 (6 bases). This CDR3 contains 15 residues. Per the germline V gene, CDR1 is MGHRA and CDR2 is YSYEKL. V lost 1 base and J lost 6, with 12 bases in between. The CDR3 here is CASSQGSQGHEKLFF. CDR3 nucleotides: TGCGCCAGCAGCCAAGGATCCCAGGGGCATGAAAAACTGTTTTTT.

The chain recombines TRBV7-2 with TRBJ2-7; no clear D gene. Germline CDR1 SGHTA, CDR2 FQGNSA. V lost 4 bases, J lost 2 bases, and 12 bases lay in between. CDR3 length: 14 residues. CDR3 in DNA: TGTGCCAGCAGCTCGGCGGCACCACCCTACGAGCAGTACTTC. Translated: CASSSAAPPYEQYF. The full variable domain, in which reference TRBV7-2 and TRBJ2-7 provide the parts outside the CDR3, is GAGVSQSPSNKVTEKGKDVELRCDPISGHTALYWYRQSLGQGLEFLIYFQGNSAPDKSGLPSDRFSAERTGGSVSTLTIQRTQQEDSAVYLCASSSAAPPYEQYFGPGTRLTVT.

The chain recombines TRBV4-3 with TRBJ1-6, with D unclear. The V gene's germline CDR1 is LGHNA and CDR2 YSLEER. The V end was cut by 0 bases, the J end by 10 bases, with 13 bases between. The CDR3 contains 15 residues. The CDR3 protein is CASSQDSLWVSPLHF. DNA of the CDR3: TGCGCCAGCAGCCAAGATTCATTGTGGGTATCACCCCTCCACTTT.

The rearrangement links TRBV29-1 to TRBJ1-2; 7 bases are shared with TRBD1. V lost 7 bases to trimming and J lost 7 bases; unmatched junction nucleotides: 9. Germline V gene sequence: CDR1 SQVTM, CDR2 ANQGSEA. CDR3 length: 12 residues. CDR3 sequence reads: CSGGVGTAGYTF. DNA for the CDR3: TGCAGCGGAGGGGTCGGGACAGCTGGCTACACCTTC.

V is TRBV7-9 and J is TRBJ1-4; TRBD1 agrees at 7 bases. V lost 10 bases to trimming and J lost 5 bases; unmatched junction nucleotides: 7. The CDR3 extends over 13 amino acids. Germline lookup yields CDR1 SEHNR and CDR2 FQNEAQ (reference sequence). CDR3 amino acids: CATRGTENEKLFF. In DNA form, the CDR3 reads TGTGCCACCCGAGGGACAGAAAATGAAAAACTGTTTTTT.

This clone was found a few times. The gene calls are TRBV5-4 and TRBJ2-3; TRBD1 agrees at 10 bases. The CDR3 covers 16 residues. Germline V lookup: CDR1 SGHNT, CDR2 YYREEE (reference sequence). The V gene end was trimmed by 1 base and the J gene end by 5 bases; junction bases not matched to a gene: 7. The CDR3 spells CASSLLGGQGIDTQYF. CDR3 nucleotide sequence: TGTGCCAGCAGCTTGTTAGGGGGACAGGGGATAGATACGCAGTATTTT. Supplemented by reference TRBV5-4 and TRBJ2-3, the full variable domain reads ETGVTQSPTHLIKTRGQQVTLRCSSQSGHNTVSWYQQALGQGPQFIFQYYREEENGRGNFPPRFSGLQFPNYSSELNVNALELDDSALYLCASSLLGGQGIDTQYFGPGTRLTVL.

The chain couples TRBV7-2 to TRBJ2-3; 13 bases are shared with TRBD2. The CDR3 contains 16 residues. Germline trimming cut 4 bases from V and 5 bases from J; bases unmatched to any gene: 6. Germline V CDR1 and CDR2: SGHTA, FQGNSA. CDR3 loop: CASSWTSGSFQDTQYF. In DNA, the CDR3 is TGTGCCAGCAGCTGGACTAGCGGGAGTTTCCAAGATACGCAGTATTTT.

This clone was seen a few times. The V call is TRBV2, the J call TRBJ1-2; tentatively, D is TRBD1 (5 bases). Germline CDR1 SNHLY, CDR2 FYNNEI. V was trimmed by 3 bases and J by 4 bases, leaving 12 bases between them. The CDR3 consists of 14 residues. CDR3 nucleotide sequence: TGTGCCAGCAGTGAGTTGGGGGGGATCTATGGCTACACCTTC. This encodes CASSELGGIYGYTF.

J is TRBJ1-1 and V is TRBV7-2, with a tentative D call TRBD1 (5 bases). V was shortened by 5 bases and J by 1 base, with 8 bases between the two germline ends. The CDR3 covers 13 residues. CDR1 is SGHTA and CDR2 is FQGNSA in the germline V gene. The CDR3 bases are TGTGCCAGCAGCCCGGGACCGAACACTGAAGCTTTCTTT. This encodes CASSPGPNTEAFF.

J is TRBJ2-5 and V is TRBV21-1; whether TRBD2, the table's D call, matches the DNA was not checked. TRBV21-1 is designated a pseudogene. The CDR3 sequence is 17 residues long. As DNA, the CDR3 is TGTGCCAGCAGCAAGCGAAGTAGGCCTCTCAAGCGAGAGACCCAGTACTTC. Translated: CASSKRSRPLKRETQYF.

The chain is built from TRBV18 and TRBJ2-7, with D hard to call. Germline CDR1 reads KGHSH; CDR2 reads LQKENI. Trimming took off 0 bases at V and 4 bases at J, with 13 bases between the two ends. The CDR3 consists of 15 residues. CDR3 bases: TGTGCCAGCTCACCACCGGCGGTAAGAGCGTACGAGCAGTACTTC. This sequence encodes CASSPPAVRAYEQYF. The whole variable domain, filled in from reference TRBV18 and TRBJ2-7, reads NAGVMQNPRHLVRRRGQEARLRCSPMKGHSHVYWYRQLPEEGLKFMVYLQKENIIDESGMPKERFSAEFPKEGPSILRIQQVVRGDSAAYFCASSPPAVRAYEQYFGPGTRLTVT.

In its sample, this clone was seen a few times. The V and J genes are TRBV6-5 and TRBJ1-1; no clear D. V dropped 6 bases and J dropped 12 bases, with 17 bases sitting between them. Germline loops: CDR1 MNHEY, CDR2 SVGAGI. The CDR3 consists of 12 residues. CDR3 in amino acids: CASSPDRGRTFF. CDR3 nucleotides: TGTGCCAGCAGCCCAGACCGGGGAAGGACTTTCTTT.

The CDR3 here is CASSVDEGQDTIYF. CDR3 DNA sequence: TGTGCCAGCAGCGTGGACGAGGGGCAGGACACCATATATTTT. The V gene is TRBV9, the J gene TRBJ1-3; a possible D gene is TRBD1 (5 bases). Trimming removed 2 bases at V and 8 bases at J, with 14 bases between. Germline values: CDR1 SGDLS, CDR2 YYNGEE. The CDR3 runs to 14 residues.

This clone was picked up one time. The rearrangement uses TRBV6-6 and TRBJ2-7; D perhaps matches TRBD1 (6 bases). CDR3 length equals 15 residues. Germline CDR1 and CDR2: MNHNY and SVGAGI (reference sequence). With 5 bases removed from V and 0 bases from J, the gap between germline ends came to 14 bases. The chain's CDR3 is CASSRGTVSSYEQYF. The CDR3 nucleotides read TGTGCCAGCAGTAGGGGGACCGTGAGCTCCTACGAGCAGTACTTC.

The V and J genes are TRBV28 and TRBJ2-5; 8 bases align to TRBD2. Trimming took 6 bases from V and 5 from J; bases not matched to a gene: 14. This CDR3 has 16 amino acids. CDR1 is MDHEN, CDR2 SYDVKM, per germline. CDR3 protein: CASSRTSGRGYETQYF. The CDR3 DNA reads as TGTGCCAGCAGCCGTACTAGCGGAAGAGGGTATGAGACCCAGTACTTC.